Listed below are T cell receptor beta chains from one sample, sequenced in a study of T cell responses to AZD1222 COVID-19 vaccine. Clones were sequenced by immunoSEQ multiplex PCR, and TCRdb holds only the in-frame ones, with some missing. Of some 110,000 clones listed, roughly 90% are singletons. The sequencing here drew on peripheral blood, taken on day 0 of AZD1222 vaccination. All receptors come from an adult in good health. The CDR3 runs from the conserved cysteine through the conserved F or W. Each record gives: clone size, D gene, J gene, V gene, CDR3 protein, CDR3 DNA. A D gene is named only where the DNA matches it firmly. Expanded clones get a size class; other rows say once, few or many, or leave the size out.

few TRBD2 TRBJ2-7 TRBV30 CAWSVSGGTGEQYF TGTGCCTGGAGTGTATCGGGGGGAACGGGTGAGCAGTACTTC
NA NA TRBJ2-7 TRBV10-3 CAIVGGIGYEQYF TGTGCCATCGTTGGAGGTATTGGCTACGAGCAGTACTTC
NA NA TRBJ1-1 TRBV18 CASSPAANTEAFF TGTGCCAGCTCACCGGCAGCGAACACTGAAGCTTTCTTT
NA NA TRBJ2-5 TRBV9 CASSPPADQETQYF TGTGCCAGCAGTCCTCCAGCGGATCAAGAGACCCAGTACTTC
NA NA TRBJ2-2 TRBV19 CASSKAANTGELFF TGTGCCAGTAGTAAGGCAGCGAACACCGGGGAGCTGTTTTTT
once TRBD1 TRBJ1-5 TRBV19 CASSIDRDRARDQPQHF TGTGCCAGTAGTATAGATCGGGACAGAGCGAGGGATCAGCCCCAGCATTTT
NA TRBD1 TRBJ1-1 TRBV19 CASQEIDRANTEAFF TGTGCCAGTCAGGAGATCGACAGGGCAAACACTGAAGCTTTCTTT
once NA TRBJ1-1 TRBV19 CASSIDRQGINTEAFF TGTGCCAGTAGTATAGATCGGCAGGGGATTAACACTGAAGCTTTCTTT
NA TRBD2 TRBJ2-3 TRBV2 CASSRRSGSAGDTQYF TGTGCCAGCAGCCGTCGTAGCGGGAGTGCCGGAGATACGCAGTATTTT
NA NA TRBJ2-3 TRBV4-1 CASSQGGTPVATQYF TGCGCCAGCAGCCAAGGAGGGACTCCTGTAGCTACGCAGTATTTT
NA TRBD2 TRBJ2-1 TRBV10-3 CAIRISGTSSYNEQFF TGTGCCATCAGAATATCCGGGACTAGCTCCTACAATGAGCAGTTCTTC
NA NA TRBJ1-1 TRBV7-2 CASSLVGAGGGFF TGTGCCAGCAGCTTAGTAGGGGCGGGCGGAGGTTTCTTT
NA TRBD1 TRBJ2-7 TRBV28 CASRTGGYEQYF TGTGCCAGCAGGACAGGGGGGTACGAGCAGTACTTC
NA NA TRBJ1-1 TRBV28 CASSLGPGYPEAFF TGTGCCAGCAGTTTGGGCCCCGGATATCCTGAAGCTTTCTTT
NA NA TRBJ1-5 TRBV19 CASSIGGRVRQPQHF TGTGCCAGTAGTATCGGAGGCAGGGTAAGGCAGCCCCAGCATTTT
NA NA TRBJ2-1 TRBV7-8 CASSLEYRGSYNEQFF TGTGCCAGCAGCTTAGAGTATCGGGGGTCCTACAATGAGCAGTTCTTC
once TRBD1 TRBJ1-5 TRBV19 CASSAPGTGVFVPQHF TGTGCCAGTAGTGCCCCCGGGACAGGGGTATTCGTACCCCAGCATTTT
NA NA TRBJ2-7 TRBV6-2/TRBV6-3 CASSLGGPYEQYF TGTGCCAGCAGCCTCGGGGGGCCCTACGAGCAGTACTTC
NA TRBD2 TRBJ2-6 TRBV30 CAWSVLSGRGTGANVLTF TGTGCCTGGAGTGTACTTAGCGGGAGGGGAACTGGGGCCAACGTCCTGACTTTC
NA TRBD2 TRBJ2-5 TRBV29-1 CSVVIGGETQYF TGCAGCGTTGTGATCGGGGGGGAGACCCAGTACTTC
once NA TRBJ1-6 TRBV4-1 CASSPRSEKPTPLHF TGCGCCAGCAGCCCCCGATCGGAGAAGCCTACCCCCCTCCACTTT
NA TRBD1 TRBJ1-5 TRBV30 CAWSFVGTANQPQHF TGTGCCTGGAGTTTCGTCGGGACAGCAAATCAGCCCCAGCATTTT
few NA TRBJ1-1 TRBV19 CASSRGKKTEAFF TGTGCCAGTAGTAGGGGCAAGAAGACTGAAGCTTTCTTT
NA TRBD1 TRBJ2-1 TRBV9 CASSVAGTEYNEQFF TGTGCCAGCAGCGTAGCCGGGACAGAATACAATGAGCAGTTCTTC
NA NA TRBJ1-1 TRBV7-8 CACGRVTNTEAFF TGTGCCTGTGGGAGGGTGACGAACACTGAAGCTTTCTTT
NA NA TRBJ1-6 TRBV11-2 CASRRAGEPLHF TGTGCCAGCAGGAGGGCGGGGGAACCCCTCCACTTT
NA NA TRBJ1-2 TRBV6-2/TRBV6-3 CASSQSYGYTF TGTGCCAGCAGCCAATCCTATGGCTACACCTTC
NA NA TRBJ2-1 TRBV7-3 CASSMGQLGGEQFF TGTGCCAGCAGCATGGGACAGCTCGGGGGTGAGCAGTTCTTC
NA NA TRBJ2-7 TRBV29-1 CSVSLGEQYF TGCAGCGTTTCCCTCGGGGAGCAGTACTTC
NA NA TRBJ1-2 TRBV30 CAWSWRGAYYGYTF TGTGCCTGGAGTTGGCGGGGGGCTTACTATGGCTACACCTTC
once NA TRBJ2-3 TRBV11-3 CASSSYPDTQYF TGTGCCAGCAGCTCCTACCCCGATACGCAGTATTTT
NA NA TRBJ1-3 TRBV11-2 CASSLSVEPGNTIYF TGTGCCAGCAGCTTAAGCGTTGAGCCTGGAAACACCATATATTTT
NA NA TRBJ2-6 TRBV9 CASSSPPGSGANVLTF TGTGCCAGCAGCTCTCCACCGGGTAGTGGGGCCAACGTCCTGACTTTC
NA NA TRBJ2-7 TRBV28 CASSAGATYEQYF TGTGCCAGCAGTGCGGGGGCAACCTACGAGCAGTACTTC
NA NA TRBJ1-1 TRBV6-4 CASSPQGGINTEAFF TGTGCCAGCAGCCCGCAGGGAGGAATAAACACTGAAGCTTTCTTT
NA NA TRBJ2-1 TRBV29-1 CSVDLAVRGNEQFF TGCAGCGTTGATTTGGCGGTCAGAGGGAATGAGCAGTTCTTC
NA NA TRBJ1-2 TRBV4-1 CASSQVVSSNYGYTF TGCGCCAGCAGCCAAGTGGTGTCCTCTAACTATGGCTACACCTTC
once NA TRBJ1-5 TRBV10-3 CAISAREGNNQPQHF TGTGCCATCAGTGCCAGGGAGGGAAACAATCAGCCCCAGCATTTT
few NA TRBJ2-7 TRBV7-3 CASRGWLGDPYEQYF TGTGCCAGCAGGGGCTGGCTGGGAGACCCCTACGAGCAGTACTTC
NA NA TRBJ1-2 TRBV28 CASSPPSGPGYTF TGTGCCAGCAGTCCCCCCTCCGGTCCGGGCTACACCTTC
NA NA TRBJ2-2 TRBV19 CASRGFPLFGGELFF TGTGCCAGCAGGGGCTTCCCTCTGTTCGGCGGGGAGCTGTTTTTT
NA TRBD2 TRBJ2-1 TRBV5-1 CASSLALAEYNEQFF TGCGCCAGCAGCTTGGCACTAGCGGAGTACAATGAGCAGTTCTTC
NA NA TRBJ2-1 TRBV7-3 CASSLTGTGFGEQFF TGTGCCAGCAGCTTAACTGGGACTGGCTTTGGGGAGCAGTTCTTC
NA TRBD2 TRBJ2-7 TRBV3-1/TRBV3-2 CASSSQGAGESYEQYF TGTGCCAGCAGCTCCCAGGGAGCGGGAGAGTCCTACGAGCAGTACTTC
NA NA TRBJ2-1 TRBV11-2 CASSWGRHNEQFF TGTGCCAGCAGCTGGGGACGCCACAATGAGCAGTTCTTC
NA TRBD1 TRBJ1-3 TRBV7-2 CASSLGTGRAGNTIYF TGTGCCAGCAGCTTGGGGACAGGGAGGGCTGGAAACACCATATATTTT
NA NA TRBJ1-1 TRBV7-2 CASSLAWYGITEAFF TGTGCCAGCAGCTTAGCGTGGTATGGGATTACTGAAGCTTTCTTT
NA NA TRBJ1-2 TRBV11-2 CASSLEGLGGRDIYGYTF TGTGCCAGCAGCTTAGAGGGCCTGGGGGGCAGAGATATCTATGGCTACACCTTC
NA NA TRBJ2-2 TRBV24-1 CATNGLPTGELFF TGTGCCACCAATGGACTACCTACCGGGGAGCTGTTTTTT
NA NA TRBJ2-4 TRBV23-1 CASSSIGQIAKNIQYF TGCGCCAGCAGTTCCATCGGACAGATAGCCAAAAACATTCAGTACTTC
NA NA TRBJ2-1 TRBV11-3 CASSSGTSAYYNEQFF TGTGCCAGCAGCTCCGGGACTTCTGCCTACTACAATGAGCAGTTCTTC
NA TRBD1 TRBJ2-7 TRBV24-1 CATSETGTGRSSYEQYF TGTGCCACCAGTGAAACCGGGACAGGGCGCTCATCCTACGAGCAGTACTTC
NA TRBD1 TRBJ2-2 TRBV5-4 CASSRTGNTGELFF TGTGCCAGCAGCAGGACAGGGAACACCGGGGAGCTGTTTTTT
NA TRBD2 TRBJ2-3 TRBV5-4 CASSPQREMTDTQYF TGTGCCAGCAGCCCACAGCGGGAGATGACAGATACGCAGTATTTT
NA TRBD2 TRBJ2-3 TRBV7-2 CASSLTSGSRVDTQYF TGTGCCAGCAGCTTAACTAGCGGGAGTAGAGTAGATACGCAGTATTTT
NA NA TRBJ1-2 TRBV12-5 CASGGEWRGYTF TGTGCTAGTGGCGGGGAATGGCGGGGCTACACCTTC
NA TRBD2 TRBJ2-7 TRBV7-2 CASSLVGSGRSEQYF TGTGCCAGCAGCTTAGTGGGTAGCGGGAGATCCGAGCAGTACTTC
NA NA TRBJ2-2 TRBV5-1 CASSLGTDSNTGELFF TGCGCCAGCAGCTTGGGGACAGATTCGAACACCGGGGAGCTGTTTTTT
few NA TRBJ1-4 TRBV6-6 CASKPGATNEKLFF TGTGCCAGCAAGCCAGGGGCAACTAATGAAAAACTGTTTTTT
NA NA TRBJ2-2 TRBV28 CASPNRDTGELFF TGTGCCAGCCCCAACAGGGACACCGGGGAGCTGTTTTTT